Sequencing of this TCR beta chain was carried out in a study of graft-versus-host responses after intestinal transplantation (dated by TCRdb to 2020 to 2023). For context, the study as a whole: Recipients received multivisceral, liver-intestinal, or isolated intestinal transplants. Alloreactive clones were identified by sequencing pre-transplant mixed lymphocyte reaction products and comparing these products with unstimulated pre-transplant donor and recipient T cells. All recipients received anti-thymocyte globulin induction followed by maintenance tacrolimus and steroids for around 3 years. A cohort of 24 intestinal transplant recipients, including one retransplant, was enrolled, and 3 patients lacking pretransplant specimens were excluded. Bulk TCR-beta CDR3 sequencing was used to track graft-versus-host and host-versus-graft alloreactive T cell clones in the graft, circulation and bone marrow after intestinal transplantation. Samples from a few later patients were sequenced in-house on an Illumina MiSeq with MiXCR processing rather than by the commercial service. Donor T cell macrochimerism was defined as a peak of at least 4% donor T cells among recipient peripheral blood mononuclear cells.

In the paper's terms, the time point label means: cells obtained before transplantation from donor or recipient. In the mixed lymphocyte reactions, around 200,000 CFSE-labeled pre-transplant responders were plated with around 200,000 irradiated violet-dye-labeled stimulators and cultured for 5 to 6 days. Proliferating CD3+CD4+CFSE-low and CD3+CD8+CFSE-low responder cells were FACS-sorted on a BD Influx sorter after the mixed lymphocyte reaction. Libraries were constructed by the immunoSEQ multiplex PCR assay. In most patients, genomic DNA was isolated using the Qiagen DNeasy Blood and Tissue Kit and sent frozen to Adaptive Biotechnologies for TCR sequencing. High-throughput TCR-beta CDR3 sequencing of genomic DNA from most patients was performed by Adaptive Biotechnologies. Processing in the source paper ran as follows. Adaptive's ImmunoSEQ software supplied the TCR sequencing data for around 19 patients, while MiXCR and VDJtools were used to process three other patients. To correct CD4 versus CD8 sorting errors, sequences present in both subsets at a frequency ratio below 5:1 were removed. CDR3 nucleotide sequences shared by donor and recipient were removed because the origin of these sequences could not be assigned. To be classed as alloreactive, a clone needed at least 2-fold expansion over unstimulated cells and a minimum CFSE-low frequency of 0.002% (template counts) or 0.001% (read counts). Clones detected in sequenced pre-transplant spleen, lymph node, or MLR CFSE-low populations of the donor or recipient were defined as mappable. Cumulative frequency of alloreactive clones was calculated as a percentage of all sequences weighted by copy number. The immuneACCESS repertoire file appears here via TCRdb, limited to in-frame rearrangements. These files lack a portion of the clones; in checked studies, under half of the deficit traces to unresolved V genes, and the cause of the others is not known. That table is the source of V, J and clone size, and D and trimming were worked out from the DNA. For this sample the table gives about 15,000 clones, of which 30% to 35% were detected only once. Of the sample, 5.7% falls within the top ten clones.

To note about this clone: One junction end does not reproduce the germline sequence, and a read error may be involved.

Overall results and qualifications from the work: GvH clones were detected in recipient bone marrow, and some of these GvH clones were observed earlier in ileal mucosa or blood, consistent with an intestinal mucosal origin. Peak levels of circulating GvH clones were associated with declines in HvG clones early after transplant. High GvH to HvG T cell clonal ratios were observed in the allografts of patients with donor T cell macrochimerism. The conclusions were limited by the relatively low number and heterogeneity of the intestinal transplant patients.

This clonotype was obtained from a human patient who received an intestinal transplant. The sample here was alloreactive CD4+ T cells from a mixed lymphocyte reaction culture, taken before intestinal transplant. The intended sense of this specimen's cell subset or site label: CFSE-low proliferating T cells sorted from roughly 6-day pre-transplant mixed lymphocyte reaction (GvH or HvG direction).

The CDR3 protein sequence reads: CASISVAGGPSNTGDLFF. The sequenced DNA is TGCGCCAGCATCTCCGTAGCGGGAGGGCCGTCGAACACCGGGGATCTGTTTTTT. The chain is encoded by TRBV5-1 joined to TRBJ2-2, with 11 middle bases fitting TRBD2. Including the terminal cysteine and phenylalanine, the CDR3 comprises 18 residues. Just the 54-base CDR3 DNA is kept, in frame starting at base 1. CDR1 and CDR2 were assigned from the germline V gene as SGHRS and YFSETQ.